This T cell receptor beta chain derives from a study of cytomegalovirus exposure and HLA in healthy donors. Study-wide results and caveats: The tendency of first-cohort TCR clusters to co-occur in the 120 or so validation repertoires emerged from a later analysis.

From germline, CDR1 is SNHLY and CDR2 FYNNEI. This CDR3 comprises 14 residues. Trimming left V 8 bases short and J 4 bases short, with 15 bases between. About this clone: Antigen unknown.

These donors were members of the roughly 120-subject validation cohort, a group separate from the roughly 670-subject first cohort. Profiling relied on immunoSEQ multiplex PCR, and the TCRdb table lists in-frame clones only, not all of them. This table has 200,000 or so clones, over 65% appearing once. The sample consisted of PBMCs. This sequence was found in a woman under 30 in good health and CMV-seronegative. The rearrangement links TRBV2 to TRBJ2-1; no reliable D call. CDR3 in DNA: TGTGCCAGCTGGCTCGGGCGGCAGTACAATGAGCAGTTCTTC. Protein: CASWLGRQYNEQFF.